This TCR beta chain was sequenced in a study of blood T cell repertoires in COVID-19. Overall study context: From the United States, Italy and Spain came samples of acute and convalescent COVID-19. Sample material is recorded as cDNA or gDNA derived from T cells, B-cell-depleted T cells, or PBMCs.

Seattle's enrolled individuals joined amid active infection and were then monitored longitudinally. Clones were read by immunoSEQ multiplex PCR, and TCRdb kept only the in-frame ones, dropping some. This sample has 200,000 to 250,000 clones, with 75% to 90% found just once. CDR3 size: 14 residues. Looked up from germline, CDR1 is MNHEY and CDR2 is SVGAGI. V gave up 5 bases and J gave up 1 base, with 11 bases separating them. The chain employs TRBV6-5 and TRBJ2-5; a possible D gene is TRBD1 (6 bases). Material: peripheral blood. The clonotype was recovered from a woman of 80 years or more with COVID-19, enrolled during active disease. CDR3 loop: CASSIQGIQETQYF. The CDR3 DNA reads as TGTGCCAGCAGTATACAGGGAATCCAAGAGACCCAGTACTTC.